This T cell receptor (beta chain) was recorded in a study of early T cells in non-severe SARS-CoV-2 infection. Study overall: Chains were not paired, and sequencing was done on bulk RNA from unsorted whole blood.

The TCR library protocol attached unique molecular identifiers to the individual cDNA molecules. TCRdb reprocessed the 5' RACE reads with MiXCR, giving one entry per CDR3 protein. The sample consists of approximately 65,000 distinct CDR3 sequences, around 13% of them appearing once. The sample holds many counts of this clonotype. V gave up 7 bases and J gave up 2 bases, with 12 bases separating them. CDR3 length: 13 amino acids. This sequence originates from an adult who was a healthcare worker with PCR-confirmed SARS-CoV-2 infection or an uninfected control (not recorded which). The chain carries TRBV12-3 or TRBV12-4 and TRBJ2-7; D may be TRBD2 (6 bases). Sequencing used whole blood. CDR3: CASMGGLTYEQYF. In DNA, the CDR3 is TGTGCCAGCATGGGGGGTTTGACCTACGAGCAGTACTTC.